This T cell receptor (beta chain) emerged from a study of blood T cell repertoires in COVID-19. Study in general: Specimens from acute and convalescent COVID-19 originated in the United States, Italy and Spain.

Trimming removed 7 bases from V and 8 bases from J, with 14 bases in between. Germline-derived CDR1 and CDR2 are MNHEY and SVGAGI. There are 12 residues in the CDR3. The table came from immunoSEQ multiplex PCR; TCRdb's copy has only in-frame clones and leaves some out. This table holds under 75,000 clones, around 91% found once. This chain uses TRBV6-5 with TRBJ1-1; D call uncertain. The sequenced sample consisted of peripheral blood. The sequence came from a man aged 50 or older with acute or convalescent COVID-19. The CDR3 loop is CASTATVTEAFF. The CDR3 DNA follows: TGTGCCAGCACCGCTACAGTAACGGAAGCTTTCTTT.